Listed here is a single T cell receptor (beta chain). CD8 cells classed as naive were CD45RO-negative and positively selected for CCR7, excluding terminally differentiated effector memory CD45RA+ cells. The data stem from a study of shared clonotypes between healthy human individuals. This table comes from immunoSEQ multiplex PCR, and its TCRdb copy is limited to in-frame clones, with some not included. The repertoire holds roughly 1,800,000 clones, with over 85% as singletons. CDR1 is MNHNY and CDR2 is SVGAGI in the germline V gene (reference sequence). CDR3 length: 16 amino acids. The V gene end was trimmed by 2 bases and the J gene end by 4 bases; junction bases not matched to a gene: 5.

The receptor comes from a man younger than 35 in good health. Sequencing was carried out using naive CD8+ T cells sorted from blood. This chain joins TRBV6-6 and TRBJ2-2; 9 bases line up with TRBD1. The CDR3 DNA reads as TGTGCCAGCAGTTACCCGGGACAGGGTGGCACCGGGGAGCTGTTTTTT. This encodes CASSYPGQGGTGELFF.